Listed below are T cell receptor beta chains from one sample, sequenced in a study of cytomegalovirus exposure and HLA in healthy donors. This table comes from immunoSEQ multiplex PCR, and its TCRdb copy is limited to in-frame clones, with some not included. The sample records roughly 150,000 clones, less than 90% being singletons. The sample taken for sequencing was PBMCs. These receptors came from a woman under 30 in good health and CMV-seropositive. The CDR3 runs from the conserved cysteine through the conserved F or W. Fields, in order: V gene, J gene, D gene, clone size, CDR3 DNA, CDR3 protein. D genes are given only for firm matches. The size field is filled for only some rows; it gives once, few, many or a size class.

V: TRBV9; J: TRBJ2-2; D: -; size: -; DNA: TGTGCCAGCAGCGGGACAGTGAACACCGGGGAGCTGTTTTTT; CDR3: CASSGTVNTGELFF
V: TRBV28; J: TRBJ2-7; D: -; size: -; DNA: TGTGCCAGCAACGTCGGCCAGGGAGGTAGGGTTTCCAGTGGGCAGTATTTC; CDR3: CASNVGQGGRVSSGQYF
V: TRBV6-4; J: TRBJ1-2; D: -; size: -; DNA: TGTGCCAGCAGACCCACGGGGTCGGCAAACTATGGCTACACCTTC; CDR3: CASRPTGSANYGYTF
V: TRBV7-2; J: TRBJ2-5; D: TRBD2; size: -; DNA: TGTGCCAGCAGCCCCAGGACTAGCGGGAGGGCCTGGGAGACCCAGTACTTC; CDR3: CASSPRTSGRAWETQYF
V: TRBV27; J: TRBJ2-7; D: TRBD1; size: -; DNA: TGTGCCAGCAGTTGGGACAGGGGCTCCTACGAGCAGTACTTC; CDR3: CASSWDRGSYEQYF
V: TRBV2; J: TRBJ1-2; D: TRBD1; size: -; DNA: TGTGCCAGCAGCCGAGGACAGGGAATCAACTATGGCTACACCTTC; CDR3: CASSRGQGINYGYTF
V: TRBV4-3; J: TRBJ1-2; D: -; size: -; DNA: TGCGCCAGCAGCCAAGACCGGGAAGGCTATGGCTACACCTTC; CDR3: CASSQDREGYGYTF
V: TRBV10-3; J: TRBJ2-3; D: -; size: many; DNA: TGTGCCATCAGTGAGTCGCCGGGTGAGGGCACAGATACGCAGTATTTT; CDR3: CAISESPGEGTDTQYF
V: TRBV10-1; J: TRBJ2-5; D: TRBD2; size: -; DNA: TGCGCCAGCCCCGCTAGCGGGGGCTTCGGGGAGACCCAGTACTTC; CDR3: CASPASGGFGETQYF
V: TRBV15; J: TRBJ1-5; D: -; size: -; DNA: TGTGCCACCAGCCCTAGGCGAGGCCAGCCCCAGCATTTT; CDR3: CATSPRRGQPQHF
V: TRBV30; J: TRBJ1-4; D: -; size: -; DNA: TGTGCCTGGAGTGTAAATGGCAGGGTGAATGAAAAACTGTTTTTT; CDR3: CAWSVNGRVNEKLFF
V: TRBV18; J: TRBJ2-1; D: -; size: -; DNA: TGTGCCAGCTCACCTGGGGGGAGGAACTCCTACAATGAGCAGTTCTTC; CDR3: CASSPGGRNSYNEQFF
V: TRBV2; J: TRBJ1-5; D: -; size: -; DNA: TGTGCCAGCAGTGACGAAGCAGGGTCCGATCAGCCCCAGCATTTT; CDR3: CASSDEAGSDQPQHF
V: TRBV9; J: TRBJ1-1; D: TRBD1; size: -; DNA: TGTGCCAGCAGCCCTGCGGACAGGGGGCTTTCGGGTGTAGCTTTCTTT; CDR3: CASSPADRGLSGVAFF
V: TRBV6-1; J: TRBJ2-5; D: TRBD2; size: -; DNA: TGTGCCAGCAGTGAGGTAGCGGGAGTGGGTGAGACCCAGTACTTC; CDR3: CASSEVAGVGETQYF
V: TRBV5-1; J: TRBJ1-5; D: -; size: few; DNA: TGCGCCAGCAGCTTGGGGGAGAGCCGTGGGCCCCAGCATTTT; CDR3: CASSLGESRGPQHF
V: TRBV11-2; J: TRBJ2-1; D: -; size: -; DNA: TGTGCCAGCAGCCCGACAGGGAGGTATGAGCAGTTCTTC; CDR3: CASSPTGRYEQFF
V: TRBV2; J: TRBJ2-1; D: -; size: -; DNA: TGTGCCAGCAGTTGGGGTGTAGTGAATACAGGATACAATGAGCAGTTCTTC; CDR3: CASSWGVVNTGYNEQFF
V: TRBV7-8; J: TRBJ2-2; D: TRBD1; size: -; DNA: TGTGCCAGCACTCCAGGGGGCGGTACCGGGGAGCTGTTTTTT; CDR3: CASTPGGGTGELFF
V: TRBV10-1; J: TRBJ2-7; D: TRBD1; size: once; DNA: TGCGCCAGCAGTGTCGACAGGGGAGTCACCGAGCAGTACTTC; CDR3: CASSVDRGVTEQYF
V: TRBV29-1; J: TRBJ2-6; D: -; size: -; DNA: TGCAGCGTTAATGCCAAGTACTATGGGGCCAACGTCCTGACTTTC; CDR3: CSVNAKYYGANVLTF
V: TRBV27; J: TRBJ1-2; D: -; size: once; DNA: TGTGCCAGCAGTTTACAGGGGAACTATGGCTACACCTTC; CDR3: CASSLQGNYGYTF
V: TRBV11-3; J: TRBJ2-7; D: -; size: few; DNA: TGTGCCAGCAGCCAAACGGGACATCTCTACGAGCAGTACTTC; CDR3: CASSQTGHLYEQYF
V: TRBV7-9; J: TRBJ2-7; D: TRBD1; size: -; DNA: TGTGCCAGCAGCTTAGCCACAGGGGACCACTACGAGCAGTACTTC; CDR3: CASSLATGDHYEQYF
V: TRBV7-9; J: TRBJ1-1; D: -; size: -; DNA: TGTGCCAGCAGAACTCCCCTACAGGGGAACACTGAAGCTTTCTTT; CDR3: CASRTPLQGNTEAFF
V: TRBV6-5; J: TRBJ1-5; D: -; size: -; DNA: TGTGCCAGCACTACGGGAGTCGGTCAGCCCCAGCATTTT; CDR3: CASTTGVGQPQHF
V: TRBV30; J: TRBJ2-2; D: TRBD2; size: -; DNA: TGTGCCTGGAGTGGTGTCAGCGGGGGCCACACCCGGGAGCTGTTTTTT; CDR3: CAWSGVSGGHTRELFF
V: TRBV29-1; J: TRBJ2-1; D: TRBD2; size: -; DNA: TGCAGCGTGCGGGGGTATAGCGGGAGCACCAATGAGCAGTTCTTC; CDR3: CSVRGYSGSTNEQFF
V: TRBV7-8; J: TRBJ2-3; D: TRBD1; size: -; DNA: TGTGCCAGCAGCTCTCTTGGGACAGGGACAGATACGCAGTATTTT; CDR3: CASSSLGTGTDTQYF
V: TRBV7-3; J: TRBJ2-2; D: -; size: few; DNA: TGTGCCAGCAGCCCTCGGGACTCGAACACCGGGGAGCTGTTTTTT; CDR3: CASSPRDSNTGELFF
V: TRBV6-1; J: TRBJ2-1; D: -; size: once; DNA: TGTGCCAGCAGGCCGACTAGCTACAATGAGCAGTTCTTC; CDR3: CASRPTSYNEQFF
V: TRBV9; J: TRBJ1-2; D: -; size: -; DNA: TGTGCCAGCAGCGGTAAAGGGGTTGGCTACACCTTC; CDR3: CASSGKGVGYTF
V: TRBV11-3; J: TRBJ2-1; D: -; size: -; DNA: TGTGCCAGCAGCTTATGGTCCGGGCGGGGATATAACAATGAGCAGTTCTTC; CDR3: CASSLWSGRGYNNEQFF
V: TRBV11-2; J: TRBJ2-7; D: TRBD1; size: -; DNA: TGTGCCAGCAGCTTAGGGGACAGGACGTACGAGCAGTACTTC; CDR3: CASSLGDRTYEQYF
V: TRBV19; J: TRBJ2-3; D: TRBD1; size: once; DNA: TGTGCCAGTAGTAAAATACGGGACAGGGTGACAGATACGCAGTATTTT; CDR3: CASSKIRDRVTDTQYF
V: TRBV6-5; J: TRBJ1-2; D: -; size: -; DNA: TGTGCCAGCAGCCAACAGGCCACCTATGGCTACACCTTC; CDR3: CASSQQATYGYTF
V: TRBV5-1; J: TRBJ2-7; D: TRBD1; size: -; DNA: TGCGCCAGCAGCTTAACTACAGGGGGCGCGTACGAGCAGTACTTC; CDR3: CASSLTTGGAYEQYF
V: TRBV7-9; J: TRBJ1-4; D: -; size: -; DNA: TGTGCCACCGGGGGGAGACAGCTAAATGAAAAACTGTTTTTT; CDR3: CATGGRQLNEKLFF
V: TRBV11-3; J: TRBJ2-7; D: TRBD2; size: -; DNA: TGTGCCAGCAGCGCAGGAGCGGGAGGGCCCTACGAGCAGTACTTC; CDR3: CASSAGAGGPYEQYF
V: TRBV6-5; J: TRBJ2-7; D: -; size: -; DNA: TGTGCCAGCAGTTCATTCGAAGCGAAGGGGGTCTACGAGCAGTACTTC; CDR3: CASSSFEAKGVYEQYF
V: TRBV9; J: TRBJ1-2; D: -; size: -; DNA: TGTGCCAGCAGCCCCCGCGAGGGCTATGGCTACACCTTC; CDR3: CASSPREGYGYTF
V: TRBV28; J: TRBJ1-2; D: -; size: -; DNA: TGTGCCAGCAGTCGTAAGGGGCCTGGTATGTCGGGCTATGGCTACACCTTC; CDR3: CASSRKGPGMSGYGYTF
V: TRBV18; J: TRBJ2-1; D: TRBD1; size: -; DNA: TGTGCCAGCTCAAAGTGGACAGGGAGTACCACCAATGAGCAGTTCTTC; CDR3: CASSKWTGSTTNEQFF
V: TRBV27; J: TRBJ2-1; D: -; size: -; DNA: TGTGCCAGCAGTTTATACCAGGGGACCTACAATGAGCAGTTCTTC; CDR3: CASSLYQGTYNEQFF
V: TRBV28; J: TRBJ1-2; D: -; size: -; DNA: TGTGCCAGCAGTTTCCCGGGACACCTATATGGCTACACCTTC; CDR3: CASSFPGHLYGYTF
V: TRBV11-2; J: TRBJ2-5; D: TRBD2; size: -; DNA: TGTGCCAGCAGCCTTAGCGGGAGAATTGAGACCCAGTACTTC; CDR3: CASSLSGRIETQYF